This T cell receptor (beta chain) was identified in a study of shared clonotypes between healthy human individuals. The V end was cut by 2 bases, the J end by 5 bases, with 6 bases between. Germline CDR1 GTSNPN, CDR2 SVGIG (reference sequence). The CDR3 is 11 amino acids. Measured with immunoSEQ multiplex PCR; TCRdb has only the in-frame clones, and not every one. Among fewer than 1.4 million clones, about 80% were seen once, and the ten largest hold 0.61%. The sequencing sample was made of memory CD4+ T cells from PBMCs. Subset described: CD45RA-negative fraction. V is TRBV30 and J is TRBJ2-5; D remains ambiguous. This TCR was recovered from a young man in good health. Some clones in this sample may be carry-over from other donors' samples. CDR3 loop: CAWSRSETQYF. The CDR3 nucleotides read TGTGCCTGGAGTAGATCGGAGACCCAGTACTTC. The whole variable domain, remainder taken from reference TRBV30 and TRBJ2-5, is SQTIHQWPATLVQPVGSPLSLECTVEGTSNPNLYWYRQAAGRGLQLLFYSVGIGQISSEVPQNLSASRPQDRQFILSSKKLLLSDSGFYLCAWSRSETQYFGPGTRLLVL.